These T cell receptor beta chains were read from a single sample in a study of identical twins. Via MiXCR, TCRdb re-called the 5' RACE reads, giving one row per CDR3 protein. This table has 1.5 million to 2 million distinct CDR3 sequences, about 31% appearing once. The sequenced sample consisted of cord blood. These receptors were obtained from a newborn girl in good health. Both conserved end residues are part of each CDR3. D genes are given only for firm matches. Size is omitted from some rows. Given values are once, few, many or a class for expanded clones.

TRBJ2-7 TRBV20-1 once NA CSARDWINYEQYF TGCAGTGCTAGGGACTGGATCAACTACGAGCAGTACTTC
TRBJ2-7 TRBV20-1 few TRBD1 CSAHPGDSYEQYF TGCAGTGCCCACCCCGGGGACAGCTACGAGCAGTACTTC
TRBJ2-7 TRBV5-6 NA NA CASIQGGYNEQYF TGTGCCAGCATCCAAGGGGGGTACAATGAGCAGTACTTC
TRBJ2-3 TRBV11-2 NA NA CAGSLPGTDTQYF TGTGCCGGCAGCTTACCGGGCACAGATACGCAGTATTTT
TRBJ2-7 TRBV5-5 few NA CASSLVFLTNEQYF TGTGCCAGCAGCTTGGTTTTTTTGACAAACGAGCAGTACTTC
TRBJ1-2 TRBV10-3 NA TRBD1 CAISTGANYGYTF TGTGCCATCAGTACAGGGGCTAACTATGGCTACACCTTC
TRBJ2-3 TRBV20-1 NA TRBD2 CRPGREIRTDTQYF TGCAGACCGGGGCGGGAGATCAGAACAGATACGCAGTATTTT
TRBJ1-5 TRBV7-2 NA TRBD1 CASTQDRGRQPRHF TGTGCCAGCACTCAGGACAGGGGAAGACAGCCCCGGCATTTT
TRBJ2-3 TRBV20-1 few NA CSAPMLPTDTQYF TGCAGTGCTCCCATGCTCCCCACAGATACGCAGTATTTT
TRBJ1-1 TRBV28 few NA CASSFVGGKAEAFF TGTGCCAGCAGTTTTGTCGGGGGAAAAGCTGAAGCTTTCTTT
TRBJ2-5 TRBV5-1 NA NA CASSLASGWQETQYF TGCGCCAGCAGCTTGGCTAGTGGGTGGCAAGAGACCCAGTACTTC
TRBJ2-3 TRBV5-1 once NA CASSSGQSSSTDTQYF TGCGCCAGCAGCTCCGGACAGTCCTCTAGCACAGATACGCAGTATTTT
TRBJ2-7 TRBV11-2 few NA CASSSGSGGTNYEQYF TGTGCCAGCAGCTCTGGGTCGGGGGGCACAAACTACGAGCAGTACTTC
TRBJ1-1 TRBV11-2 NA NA CASSLDATYGFF TGTGCCAGCAGCTTAGACGCAACATATGGTTTCTTT
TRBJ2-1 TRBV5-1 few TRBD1 CASRSGGEYNEQFF TGCGCCAGCAGGTCAGGGGGCGAGTACAATGAGCAGTTCTTC
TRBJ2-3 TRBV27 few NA CASSFGRAFGTDTQYF TGTGCCAGCAGTTTTGGGCGGGCATTCGGCACAGATACGCAGTATTTT
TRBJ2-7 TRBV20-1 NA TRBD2 CSARSAGEKGTYEQYF TGCAGTGCTAGATCCGCGGGAGAAAAGGGGACCTACGAGCAGTACTTC
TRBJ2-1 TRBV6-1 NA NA CASTQVLGGEGSYNEQFF TGTGCCAGCACCCAAGTTCTCGGGGGAGAAGGCTCCTACAATGAGCAGTTCTTC
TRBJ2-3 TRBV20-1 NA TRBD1 CSARDWDSHLFHTQYF TGCAGTGCTAGAGATTGGGACAGCCATCTGTTCCATACGCAGTATTTT
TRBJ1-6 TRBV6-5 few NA CGTSSRDSPLHF TGTGGCACCTCTTCACGGGATTCACCCCTCCACTTT
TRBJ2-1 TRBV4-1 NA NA CASSQGFPSSYNEQFF TGCGCCAGCAGCCAAGGCTTCCCTAGCTCCTACAATGAGCAGTTCTTC
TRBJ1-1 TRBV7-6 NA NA CASSLARSQGWRTEAFF TGTGCCAGCAGCTTAGCGAGGTCACAGGGATGGAGGACTGAAGCTTTCTTT
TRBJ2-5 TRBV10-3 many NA CAISESNRKETQYF TGTGCCATCAGTGAGTCGAACAGGAAAGAGACCCAGTACTTC
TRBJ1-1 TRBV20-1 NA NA CSASSERGEAFF TGCAGTGCTAGCTCCGAGCGGGGGGAGGCTTTCTTT
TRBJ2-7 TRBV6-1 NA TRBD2 CASVTATGRDNEQYF TGTGCCAGCGTAACGGCTACCGGGAGGGATAACGAGCAGTACTTC
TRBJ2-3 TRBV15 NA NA CATSRVFTDTQYF TGTGCCACCAGCAGAGTATTCACAGATACGCAGTATTTT
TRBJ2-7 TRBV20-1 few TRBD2 CSARDPRGLASSYEQYF TGCAGTGCTAGAGATCCACGTGGACTAGCGAGCTCCTACGAGCAGTACTTC
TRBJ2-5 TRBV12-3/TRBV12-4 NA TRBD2 CASSLATSGGETQYF TGTGCCAGCAGTTTAGCCACTAGCGGGGGGGAGACCCAGTACTTC
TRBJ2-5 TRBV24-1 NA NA CATSGRTESYQETQYF TGTGCCACCAGCGGAAGGACAGAGTCGTACCAAGAGACCCAGTACTTC
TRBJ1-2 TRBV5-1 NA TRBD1 CASSFPGTVYGYTF TGCGCCAGCAGCTTCCCCGGGACAGTCTATGGCTACACCTTC
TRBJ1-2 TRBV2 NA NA CASSEVAANYGYTF TGTGCCAGCAGCGAGGTCGCAGCTAACTATGGCTACACCTTC
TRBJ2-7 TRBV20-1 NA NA CSARDLGGTAEQYF TGCAGTGCTAGAGACTTAGGCGGGACGGCCGAGCAGTACTTC
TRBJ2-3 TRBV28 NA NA CASTSGSLHPDTQYF TGTGCCAGCACCTCGGGCTCTCTACACCCAGATACGCAGTATTTT
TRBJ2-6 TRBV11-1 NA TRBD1 CASSSALGTGKTGANVLTF TGTGCGAGCAGCTCGGCCCTTGGGACAGGGAAAACTGGGGCCAACGTCCTGACTTTC
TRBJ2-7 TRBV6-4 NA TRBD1 CASSGFRDRGYYEQYF TGTGCCAGCAGTGGGTTCCGGGACAGGGGGTACTACGAGCAGTACTTC
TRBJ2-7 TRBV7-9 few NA CASSLAGSRNEQYF TGTGCCAGCAGCTTAGCAGGGTCCAGGAACGAGCAGTACTTC
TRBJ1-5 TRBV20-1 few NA CSARDPYSNQPQHF TGCAGTGCTAGAGATCCGTATAGCAATCAGCCCCAGCATTTT
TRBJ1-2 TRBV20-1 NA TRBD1 CSAREGRGPHYGYTF TGCAGTGCTAGAGAAGGGAGGGGGCCCCACTATGGCTACACCTTC
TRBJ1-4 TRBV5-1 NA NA CASSSGDLGEKLFF TGCGCCAGCAGCTCCGGCGATCTAGGGGAAAAACTGTTTTTT
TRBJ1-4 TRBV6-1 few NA CASRSPRATNEKLFF TGTGCCAGCAGGTCCCCACGAGCAACTAATGAAAAACTGTTTTTT
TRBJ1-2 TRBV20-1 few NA CSQTGINYGYTF TGCAGCCAAACAGGGATCAACTATGGCTACACCTTC
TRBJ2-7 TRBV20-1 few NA CSARVLINNEQYF TGCAGTGCTAGAGTTTTGATCAACAATGAGCAGTACTTC
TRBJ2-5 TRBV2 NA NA CASSEPASVMKETQYF TGTGCCAGCAGTGAGCCCGCTAGCGTGATGAAAGAGACCCAGTACTTC
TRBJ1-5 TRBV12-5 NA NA CASGSGTQYSDQPQHF TGTGCTAGTGGTTCCGGGACACAATATAGCGATCAGCCCCAGCATTTT